This T cell receptor beta chain is from a study of cytomegalovirus exposure and HLA in healthy donors. Study in general: Across more than 350 genotyped donors, 65% to 90% landed in the Caucasian-associated ancestry cluster.

On this clone itself: Antigen: not known.

The CDR3 consists of 14 residues. Trimming cost V 2 bases and J 6 bases, with 15 bases left between them. CDR1 and CDR2 from the germline V gene are SGHDT and YYEEEE. Regarding the study as a whole: Rates of TCR association differed by HLA locus in a later analysis, with DRB1 highest and HLA-C lowest.

PCR primers comprised 60 Vbeta and 13 Jbeta primers. Here immunoSEQ multiplex PCR was the method, and the copy in TCRdb shows in-frame clones only, minus some. The data hold some 140,000 clones, with approximately 80% observed a single time. The clonotype comes from a man aged 30 to 45 in good health and CMV-seropositive. The sample was PBMCs. J is TRBJ2-7 and V is TRBV5-6; D possibly corresponds to TRBD1 (5 bases). The CDR3 nucleotides read TGTGCCAGCAGCTTACCAGGGTTGCTGTCCGAGCAGTACTTC. Its protein product is CASSLPGLLSEQYF.